Sequencing of this TCR beta chain was carried out in a study of tumor and adjacent non-tumor tissue in lung cancer (dated by TCRdb to the late 2010s). The study in broad terms: The cohort included around eleven adenocarcinoma, a couple of squamous cell carcinoma and 1 small cell lung cancer patients. Bulk TCRbeta repertoires were compared between lung tumor tissue and matched distant non-tumor lung tissue obtained from under 18 lung cancer patients. TCRbeta CDR3 sequencing was performed on 30 to 35 paired specimens, with one tumor sample and one normal lung sample collected per patient. A total of about 130 million productive TCRbeta reads were generated by sequencing, corresponding to an average of around 4 million reads per sample. Among the 15 or so patients, ages ranged from roughly 30 to 85 years, roughly ten were men and 5 were women, and disease was TNM stage I to III. Results the study describes overall, beyond this receptor: Tumor tissue showed significantly greater TCR diversity (inverse Simpson) than normal lung tissue (approximately 400 vs 170, P = 0.0075, Mann-Whitney U test). With only roughly 14 patients in the cohort, the authors noted that larger samples and more detailed clinical data are needed. Significantly higher TCR diversity was found in younger patients, and higher tumor TCR diversity was associated with shorter overall and disease-free survival. Neither the sequencing platform nor unique molecular identifiers are mentioned in the methods. In normal lung, the top 100 clones accounted for a significantly larger cumulative share of the repertoire than in tumor tissue. Because peripheral blood was not sequenced, blood TCRbeta repertoires in the lung cancer patients of the study were not examined.

Bulk unsorted tissue served as the source for RNA extraction, and RNA quality was assessed using a NanoDrop ND-1000 and an Agilent 2100. Normal lung samples were distant non-tumor tissue taken more than 3 cm from the tumor edge. All donors had newly diagnosed lung cancer, had not received prior chemotherapy, and were admitted for thoracic surgery in China between August and November 2014. Patients with previous radiotherapy or chemotherapy, or with another concurrent cancer, were excluded from the study. Pieces of surgical tissue measuring about 1-2.1 cm3 were kept in RNAlater solution and stored at -80 degrees C until use. Regarding this clonotype: Its antigen specificity is not known. Since no conserved phenylalanine or tryptophan closes the CDR3, a read error is the likely cause. No DNA is shown, since the ends of the CDR3 on it are uncertain; the CDR3 is the one TCRdb lists.

In the germline V gene, CDR1 corresponds to LGHNA and CDR2 to YSLEER. Ends included, the CDR3 has 14 residues. The library was prepared using multiplex PCR. TCRdb names Illumina HiSeq 2500 as the instrument used. TCRbeta libraries were constructed through three rounds of nested PCR with primers (Table S4) according to protocols modified from ARM-PCR. Before sequencing, PCR products in the 200-500 bp range were cut out of the gel and cleaned up using the QIAquick gel extraction kit. The original methods were these. Reads were cleaned using Trimmomatic, were merged into complete CDR3 sequences using FLASH, and were assigned to V(D)J germline segments using MiTCR. VDJtools was used to compute clonal diversity as the inverse Simpson's index. In-frame sequences lacking a premature stop codon were counted as productive reads. The public reads were quality trimmed at Q25 with fastp and then assembled into clones with MiXCR by TCRdb, keeping productive beta chains. CDR3 protein sequences are deduplicated, and each keeps its most common genes and DNA. The V and J calls, along with clone size, are taken from TCRdb and not from the paper's own processing. For this sample the table gives some 100,000 distinct CDR3 sequences, of which about 62% were detected only once. The ten top clones hold approximately 18% of the sample.

The chain couples TRBV4-3 to TRBJ2-7; the D call of TRBD2 is as the table states it, not checked on the DNA. The sample was distant non-tumor lung tissue. The clonotype comes from a man aged 30-40 years with non-small cell lung cancer. The CDR3 region reads CASSQGTSGYEHYY.